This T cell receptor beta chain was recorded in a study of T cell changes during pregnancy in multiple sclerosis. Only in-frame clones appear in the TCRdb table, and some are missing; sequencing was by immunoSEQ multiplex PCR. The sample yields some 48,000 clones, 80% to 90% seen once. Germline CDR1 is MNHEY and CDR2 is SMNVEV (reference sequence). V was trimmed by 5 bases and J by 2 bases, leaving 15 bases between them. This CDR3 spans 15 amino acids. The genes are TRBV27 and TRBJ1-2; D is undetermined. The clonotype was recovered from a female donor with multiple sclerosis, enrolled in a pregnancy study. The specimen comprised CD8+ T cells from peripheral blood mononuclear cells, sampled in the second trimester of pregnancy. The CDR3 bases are TGTGCCAGCAGTCCCCTGCCTCTCGGGAACTATGGCTACACCTTC. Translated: CASSPLPLGNYGYTF.